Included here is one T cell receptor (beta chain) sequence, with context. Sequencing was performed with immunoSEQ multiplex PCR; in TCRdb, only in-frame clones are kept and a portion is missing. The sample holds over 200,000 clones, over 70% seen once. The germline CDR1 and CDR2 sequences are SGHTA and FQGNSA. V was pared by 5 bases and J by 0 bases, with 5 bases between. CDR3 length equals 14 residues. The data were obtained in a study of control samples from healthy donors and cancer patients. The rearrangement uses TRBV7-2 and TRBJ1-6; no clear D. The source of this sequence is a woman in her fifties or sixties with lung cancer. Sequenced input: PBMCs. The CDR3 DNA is TGTGCCAGCAGCCCGAGCTCCTATAATTCACCCCTCCACTTT. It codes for CASSPSSYNSPLHF.